These 2 T cell receptor beta chains originate from one sample sequenced in a study of cytomegalovirus exposure and HLA in healthy donors listed by TCRdb under 2017. Receptors were amplified or captured by the immunoSEQ multiplex PCR assay. For the multiplex PCR, a mixture combining 60 forward primers for TCR Vbeta segments and 13 reverse primers for TCR Jbeta segments was used. In its TCRdb copy, this immuneACCESS table keeps in-frame sequences only and misses some clones. Where compared with another copy, unresolved V genes explain less than half of these, and the others have no known cause. Recorded for this sample are over 80,000 clones; approximately 80% of them occurred a single time. The top ten clones comprise approximately 16% of the sample. The specimen was PBMCs. The receptor source for this set is a man aged 60 to 69 in good health and CMV-seropositive.

The CDR3 DNA reads as TGTGCCAGCAAAGTGGGGGGCGACAGGGGATCGTATGGCTACACCTTC. Residues: CASKVGGDRGSYGYTF. This chain links TRBV27 with TRBJ1-2; 8 bases agree with TRBD1. V shed 7 bases and J 5 bases; nucleotides not matched to a gene: 15. The CDR3 has 16 amino acids. Germline CDR1 is MNHEY and CDR2 is SMNVEV (reference sequence).

The chain recombines TRBV6-1 with TRBJ1-1; D is unclear. CDR3 size: 15 residues. V dropped 2 bases and J dropped 2 bases, with 12 bases sitting between them. Germline V gives CDR1 MNHNS, CDR2 SASEGT. This chain's CDR3 is CASSENVFGNTEAFF. In DNA, the CDR3 is TGTGCCAGCAGTGAAAACGTGTTTGGCAACACTGAAGCTTTCTTT.